This T cell receptor beta chain was retrieved from a study of T-cell memory formation after mild COVID-19. The CDR3 has 14 residues. Trimming stripped 4 bases from V and 6 bases from J, with 13 bases between. Germline CDR1 reads SGHRS; CDR2 reads YFSETQ. General study points: Unconfirmed was the SARS-CoV-2 specificity of second-wave clones that peaked on day 37. Pre-infection memory harbored some responding clones, suggesting cross-reactive memory joined.

5'RACE primed from the constant segment yielded TCR alpha and TCR beta cDNA libraries bearing sample barcodes and UMIs. TCRdb re-called the 5' RACE reads with MiXCR, one entry per CDR3 protein. The table shows some 270,000 distinct CDR3 sequences, with 15% occurring only once. This clonotype was seen ten or more times. Its target is not known. The chain uses TRBV5-1 and TRBJ1-4, with no clear D. Sequencing used PBMCs or a T cell subset sorted from them (not recorded which). The TCR originated in an adult woman who had mild COVID-19 (a few samples of this study predate the infection). Cell type and time point are not known. The CDR3 nucleotides read TGCGCCAGCAGCCCAACACGCAAGTATGAAAAACTGTTTTTT. It is translated as CASSPTRKYEKLFF.